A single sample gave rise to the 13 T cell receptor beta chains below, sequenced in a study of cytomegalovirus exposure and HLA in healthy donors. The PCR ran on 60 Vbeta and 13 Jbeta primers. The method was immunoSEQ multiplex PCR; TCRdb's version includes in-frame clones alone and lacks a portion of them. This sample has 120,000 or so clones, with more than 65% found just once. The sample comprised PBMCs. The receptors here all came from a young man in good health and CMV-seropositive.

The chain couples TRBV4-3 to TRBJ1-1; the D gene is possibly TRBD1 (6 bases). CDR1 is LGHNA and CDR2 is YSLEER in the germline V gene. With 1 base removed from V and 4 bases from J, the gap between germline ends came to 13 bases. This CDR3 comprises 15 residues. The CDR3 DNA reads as TGCGCCAGCAGCCAAGTTAGAGGGGGGGTCACTGAAGCTTTCTTT. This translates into CASSQVRGGVTEAFF.

The CDR3 is CASRASGGPSYNEQFF. The CDR3 DNA follows: TGTGCCAGCAGGGCGAGCGGGGGGCCCTCCTACAATGAGCAGTTCTTC. The chain recombines TRBV7-9 with TRBJ2-1; 9 nucleotides agree with TRBD2. CDR1 SEHNR and CDR2 FQNEAQ come from the germline V gene (reference sequence). This CDR3 comprises 16 residues. V was pared by 6 bases and J by 0 bases, with 6 bases of the junction left unmatched.

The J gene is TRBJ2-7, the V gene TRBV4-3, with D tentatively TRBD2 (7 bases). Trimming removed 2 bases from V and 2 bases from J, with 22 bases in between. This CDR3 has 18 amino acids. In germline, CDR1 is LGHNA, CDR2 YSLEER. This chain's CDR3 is CASSQFRGGAGIAYEQYF. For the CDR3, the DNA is TGCGCCAGCAGCCAATTTCGCGGGGGCGCCGGAATAGCCTACGAGCAGTACTTC.

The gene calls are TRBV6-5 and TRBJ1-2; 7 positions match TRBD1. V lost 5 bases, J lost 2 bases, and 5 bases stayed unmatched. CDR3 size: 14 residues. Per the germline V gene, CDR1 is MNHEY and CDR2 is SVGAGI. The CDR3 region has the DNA TGTGCCAGCAGTGAACAGGGGACAAACTATGGCTACACCTTC. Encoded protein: CASSEQGTNYGYTF.

The CDR3 spells CASSYPSGGGRRETGELFF. In DNA form, the CDR3 reads TGTGCCAGCTCCTACCCTAGCGGGGGGGGACGAAGGGAAACCGGGGAGCTGTTTTTT. The chain has TRBV11-2 and TRBJ2-2; 12 bases agree with TRBD2. Trimming cost V 8 bases and J 5 bases; bases outside gene matches: 18. The CDR3 consists of 19 residues. Germline-derived CDR1 and CDR2 are SGHAT and FQNNGV.

The CDR3 DNA follows: TGTGCCTGGAGTGCCCAGACAGGGGGGGGCCAGCCCCAGCATTTT. As protein: CAWSAQTGGGQPQHF. The rearrangement joins TRBV30 to TRBJ1-5; 9 bases agree with TRBD1. With 1 base clipped from V and 7 bases from J, the junction kept 8 bases outside the gene matches. The CDR3 consists of 15 residues. The germline V gene encodes CDR1 GTSNPN and CDR2 SVGIG (reference sequence).

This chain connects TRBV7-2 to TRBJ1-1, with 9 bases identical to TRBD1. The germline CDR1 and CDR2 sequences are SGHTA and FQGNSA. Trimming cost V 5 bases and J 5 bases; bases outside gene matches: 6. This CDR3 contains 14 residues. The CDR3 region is CASSARTGVTEAFF. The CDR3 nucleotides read TGTGCCAGCAGCGCCAGGACAGGGGTTACTGAAGCTTTCTTT.

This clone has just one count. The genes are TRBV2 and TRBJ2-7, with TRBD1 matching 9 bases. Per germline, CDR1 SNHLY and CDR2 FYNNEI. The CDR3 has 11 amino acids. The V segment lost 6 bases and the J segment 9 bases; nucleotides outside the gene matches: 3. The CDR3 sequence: CASRTGGGQYF. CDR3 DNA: TGTGCCAGCAGGACAGGGGGAGGGCAGTACTTC.

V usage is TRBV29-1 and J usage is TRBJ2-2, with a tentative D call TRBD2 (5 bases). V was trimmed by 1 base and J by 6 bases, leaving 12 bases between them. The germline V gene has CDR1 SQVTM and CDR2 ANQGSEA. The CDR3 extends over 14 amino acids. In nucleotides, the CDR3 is TGCAGCGTTGAAGGCGAGGGATCCCCCGGGGAGCTGTTTTTT. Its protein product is CSVEGEGSPGELFF.

The CDR3 region has the DNA TGTGCCACCAGCAACCGGGTAACTAATGAAAAACTGTTTTTT. It encodes CATSNRVTNEKLFF. J is TRBJ1-4 and V is TRBV15, with D unclear. CDR3 size: 14 residues. The ends were cut back, 4 bases at V and 1 base at J, with 7 bases in the middle. Germline V gene sequence: CDR1 LNHNV, CDR2 YYDKDF (reference sequence).

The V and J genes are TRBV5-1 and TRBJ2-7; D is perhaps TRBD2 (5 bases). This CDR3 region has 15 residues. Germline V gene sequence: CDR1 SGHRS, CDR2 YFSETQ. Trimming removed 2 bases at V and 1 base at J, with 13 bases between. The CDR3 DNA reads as TGCGCCAGCAGCTTAGTTCGGGGTGGATCCTACGAGCAGTACTTC. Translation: CASSLVRGGSYEQYF. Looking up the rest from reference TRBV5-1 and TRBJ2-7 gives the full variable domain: KAGVTQTPRYLIKTRGQQVTLSCSPISGHRSVSWYQQTPGQGLQFLFEYFSETQRNKGNFPGRFSGRQFSNSRSEMNVSTLELGDSALYLCASSLVRGGSYEQYFGPGTRLTVT.

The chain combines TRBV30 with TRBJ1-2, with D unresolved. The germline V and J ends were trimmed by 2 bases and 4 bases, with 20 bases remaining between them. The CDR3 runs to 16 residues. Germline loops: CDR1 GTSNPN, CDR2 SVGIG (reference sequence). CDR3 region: CAWSSPLQKTLYGYTF. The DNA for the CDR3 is TGTGCCTGGAGTTCCCCTTTACAGAAAACACTCTATGGCTACACCTTC.

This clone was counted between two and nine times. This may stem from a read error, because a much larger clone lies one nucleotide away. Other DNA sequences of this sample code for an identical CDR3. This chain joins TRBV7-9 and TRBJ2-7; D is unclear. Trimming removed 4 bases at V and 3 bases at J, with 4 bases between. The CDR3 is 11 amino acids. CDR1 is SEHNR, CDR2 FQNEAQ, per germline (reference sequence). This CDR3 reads CASSSYYEQYF. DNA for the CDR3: TGTGCCAGCAGCTCGTACTACGAGCAGTACTTC.